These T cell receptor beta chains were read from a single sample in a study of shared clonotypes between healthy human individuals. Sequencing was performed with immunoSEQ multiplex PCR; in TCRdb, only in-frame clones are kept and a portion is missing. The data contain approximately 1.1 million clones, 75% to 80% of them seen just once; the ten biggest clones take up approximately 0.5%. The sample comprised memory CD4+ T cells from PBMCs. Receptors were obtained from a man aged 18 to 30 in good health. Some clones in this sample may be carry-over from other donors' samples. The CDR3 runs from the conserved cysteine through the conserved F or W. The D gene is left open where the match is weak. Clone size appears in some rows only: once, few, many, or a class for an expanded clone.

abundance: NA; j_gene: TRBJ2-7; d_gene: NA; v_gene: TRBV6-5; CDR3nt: TGTGCCAGCAGGAACAGGGTCGGCGAGCAGTACTTC; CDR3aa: CASRNRVGEQYF
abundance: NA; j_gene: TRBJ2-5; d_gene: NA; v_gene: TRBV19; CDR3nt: TGTGCCAGTAGTATACTGGGCGGGCAAGAGACCCAGTACTTC; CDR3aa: CASSILGGQETQYF
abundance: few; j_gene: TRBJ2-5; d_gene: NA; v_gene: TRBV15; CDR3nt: TGTGCCACCAGCAGCCCCTGGGGGTCTAGCGCTAAACAAGAGACCCAGTACTTC; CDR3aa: CATSSPWGSSAKQETQYF
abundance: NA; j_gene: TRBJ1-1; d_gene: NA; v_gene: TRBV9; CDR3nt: TGTGCCAGCAGCGCTGACAGGATGAACACTGAAGCTTTCTTT; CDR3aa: CASSADRMNTEAFF
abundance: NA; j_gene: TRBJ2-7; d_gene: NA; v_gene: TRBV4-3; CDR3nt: TGCGCCAGCAGCCAAGTTGGGCCAAACTACGAGCAGTACTTC; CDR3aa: CASSQVGPNYEQYF
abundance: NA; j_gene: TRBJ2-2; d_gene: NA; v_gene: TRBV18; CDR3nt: TGTGCCAGCTCACAGGGTTCCGGGGAGCTGTTTTTT; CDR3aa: CASSQGSGELFF
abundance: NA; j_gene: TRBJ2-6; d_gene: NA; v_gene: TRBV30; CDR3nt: TGTGCCTGGGATCCCGTCAGGGTTAAAGCTGGGGCCAACGTCCTGACTTTC; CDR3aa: CAWDPVRVKAGANVLTF
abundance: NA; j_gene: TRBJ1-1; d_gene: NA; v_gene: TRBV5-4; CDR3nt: TGTGCCAGCAGCTTGGGAACAGGCTCCCTCAGAGGAGCTTTCTTT; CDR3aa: CASSLGTGSLRGAFF
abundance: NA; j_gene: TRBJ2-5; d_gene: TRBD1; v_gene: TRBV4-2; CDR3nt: TGTGCCAGCAGCCAAGATCAGACAGGGTTCGCGACCCAGTACTTC; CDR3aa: CASSQDQTGFATQYF
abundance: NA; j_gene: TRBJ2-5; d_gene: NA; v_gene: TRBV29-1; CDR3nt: TGCAGCGTTGTCCAGGGTTCGGAGACCCAGTACTTC; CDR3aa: CSVVQGSETQYF
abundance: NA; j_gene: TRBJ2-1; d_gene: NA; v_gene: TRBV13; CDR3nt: TGTGCCAGCAGCTTACGCAGGGGGGTTCGTAATGAGCAGTTCTTC; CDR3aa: CASSLRRGVRNEQFF
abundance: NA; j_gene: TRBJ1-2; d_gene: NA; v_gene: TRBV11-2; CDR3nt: TGTGCCAGCAGCGCACCGGGACAATATGAGAGAGGCTACACCTTC; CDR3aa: CASSAPGQYERGYTF
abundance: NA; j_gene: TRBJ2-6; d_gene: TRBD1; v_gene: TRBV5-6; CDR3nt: TGTGCCAGCAGCTTGGCCGACAGGGGTTGGGTCTCTGGGGCCAACGTCCTGACTTTC; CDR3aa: CASSLADRGWVSGANVLTF
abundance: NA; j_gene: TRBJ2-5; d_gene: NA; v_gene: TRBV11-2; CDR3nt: TGTGCCAGCAGCTCCCTATACCGACGGGTTGGAGAGACCCAGTACTTC; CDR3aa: CASSSLYRRVGETQYF
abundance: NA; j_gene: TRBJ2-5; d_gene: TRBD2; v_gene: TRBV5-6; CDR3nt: TGTGCCAGCAGCTTTGTCCGGACTAGTGGGCGTAGGGAGACCCAGTACTTC; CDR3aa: CASSFVRTSGRRETQYF
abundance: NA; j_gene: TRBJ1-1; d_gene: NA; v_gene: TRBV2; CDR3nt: TGTGCCAGCAGTGCCCAGAGCTATGAAGCTTTCTTT; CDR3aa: CASSAQSYEAFF
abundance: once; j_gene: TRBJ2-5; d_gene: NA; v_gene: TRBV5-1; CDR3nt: TGCGCCAGCAGCTTGGGTCGGCCCTCCGGGGAGACCCAGTACTTC; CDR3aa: CASSLGRPSGETQYF
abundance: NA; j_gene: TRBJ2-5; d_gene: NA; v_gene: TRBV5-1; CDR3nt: TGCGCCAGCAGCTTCGGGACTCCTGGGAGCCAAGAGACCCAGTACTTC; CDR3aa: CASSFGTPGSQETQYF
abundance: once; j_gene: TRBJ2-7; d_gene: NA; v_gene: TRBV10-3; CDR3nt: TGTGCCATCAGTGGACGGGACGGTTCCTACGAGCAGTACTTC; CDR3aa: CAISGRDGSYEQYF
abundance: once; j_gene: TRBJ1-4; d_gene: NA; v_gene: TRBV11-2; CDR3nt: TGTGCCAGCACTCGGGCCTTGGGTGAAAAACTGTTTTTT; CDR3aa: CASTRALGEKLFF
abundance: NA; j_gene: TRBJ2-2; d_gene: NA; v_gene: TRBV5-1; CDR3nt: TGCGCCAGCAGTCCCCTAGCGTCGAACACCGGGGAGCTGTTTTTT; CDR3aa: CASSPLASNTGELFF